A selection of T cell receptor beta chains follows, all from one sample in a study of patients and donors after allogeneic stem cell transplantation. TCRdb processed the RT-PCR reads anew with MiXCR; each CDR3 protein has one entry. The table includes approximately 680 distinct CDR3 sequences, 1% to 1.5% detected once. The material sequenced was blood, either unsorted or a sorted T cell fraction (not recorded which). Source of these receptors: a human donor who was either an allogeneic HSCT recipient or a stem cell or donor lymphocyte infusion donor (not recorded which). It is not recorded whose cells these are; they may come from a transplant donor. Each CDR3 is given with its conserved first and last residue. Fields, in order: D gene, J gene, V gene, clone size, CDR3 DNA, CDR3 protein. The D gene is left open where the match is weak. For some rows the clone size is stated as once, few or many, or as a class when expanded; others skip it.

>NA|TRBJ1-1|TRBV7-9|medium-sized
TGTGCCAGCAGCCGGGACACCATACTATTGAACACTGAAGCTTTCTTT
CASSRDTILLNTEAFF
>NA|TRBJ2-7|TRBV2|large
TGTGCCAGCAGTGAAGGAGAGGGGCCCTACGAGCAGTACTTC
CASSEGEGPYEQYF
>NA|TRBJ2-1|TRBV9|medium-sized
TGTGCCAGCAGAGGGGAAGGCTCCTACAATGAGCAGTTCTTC
CASRGEGSYNEQFF
>TRBD2|TRBJ2-1|TRBV5-1|medium-sized
TGCGCCAGCACCCGGGACTACCCGGGGAATGAGCAGTTCTTC
CASTRDYPGNEQFF
>TRBD1|TRBJ1-1|TRBV4-2|medium-sized
TGTGCCAGCAGCCGAGACAGGGGGCCCACTGAAGCTTTCTTT
CASSRDRGPTEAFF
>TRBD1|TRBJ2-3|TRBV9|medium-sized
TGTGCCAGCGGACAGGGGACAGATACGCAGTATTTT
CASGQGTDTQYF
>NA|TRBJ1-1|TRBV30|medium-sized
TGTGCCTGGAGTGCTGAAGCCAGCAAGGGTGAAGCTTTCTTT
CAWSAEASKGEAFF
>NA|TRBJ2-5|TRBV6-2/TRBV6-3|large
TGTGCCAGCACCCCGTCGATGAACATCCAAGAGACCCAGTACTTC
CASTPSMNIQETQYF
>NA|TRBJ2-7|TRBV7-6|large
TGTGCCAGCAGCTCCGGGGTTATGGGCGAGCAGTACTTC
CASSSGVMGEQYF
>NA|TRBJ1-1|TRBV5-5|medium-sized
TGTGCCAGCAGCCTAGGGACTGAAGCTTTCTTT
CASSLGTEAFF
>TRBD2|TRBJ2-1|TRBV29-1|large
TGCAGCGTTCCAAATCGGGACTACAACAATGAGCAGTTCTTC
CSVPNRDYNNEQFF
>NA|TRBJ1-2|TRBV12-3/TRBV12-4|medium-sized
TGTGCCAGCCGGGACATTTATGGCTACACCTTC
CASRDIYGYTF
>NA|TRBJ2-3|TRBV11-3|large
TGTGCCAGCAGCTTGGGGCAGGGTGATGCAGATACGCAGTATTTT
CASSLGQGDADTQYF
>NA|TRBJ2-3|TRBV7-2|medium-sized
TGTGCCAGCAGCCAGGGGAGCGGTACAGATACGCAGTATTTT
CASSQGSGTDTQYF
>NA|TRBJ2-7|TRBV5-8|large
TGTGCCAGCAGCTTGCTCGAGGACTCCTACGAGCAGTACTTC
CASSLLEDSYEQYF
>TRBD1|TRBJ2-7|TRBV28|large
TGTGCCAGCAGTTCACCGGGACAGATACTACGTGAGCAGTACTTC
CASSSPGQILREQYF
>NA|TRBJ2-7|TRBV7-2|medium-sized
TGTGCCAGCAGCTTAGTGCAGGACTACGAGCAGTACTTC
CASSLVQDYEQYF
>TRBD2|TRBJ2-1|TRBV27|medium-sized
TGTGCCAGCAGTTTGGAGACTAGCGGCTACAATGAGCAGTTCTTC
CASSLETSGYNEQFF
>NA|TRBJ2-7|TRBV28|medium-sized
TGTGCCAGCAGGGACACAAGCTACGAGCAGTACTTC
CASRDTSYEQYF
>NA|TRBJ2-5|TRBV7-2|large
TGTGCCAGCAGCTCCCGGTTAGCTCTGGAAGAGACCCAGTACTTC
CASSSRLALEETQYF
>NA|TRBJ2-3|TRBV6-2/TRBV6-3|medium-sized
TGTGCCAGCAGTTACTCCTTCGCAGATACGCAGTATTTT
CASSYSFADTQYF
>TRBD2|TRBJ2-1|TRBV2|medium-sized
TGTGCCAGCAGTGAATGGAGCGGGAGCTCCTACAATGAGCAGTTCTTC
CASSEWSGSSYNEQFF
>NA|TRBJ1-4|TRBV2|medium-sized
TGTGCCAGCAGTGACAGAACTAACGAAAAACTGTTTTTT
CASSDRTNEKLFF
>NA|TRBJ2-7|TRBV27|medium-sized
TGTGCCAGCACCCTTCCCGGGGAATCTTACGAGCAGTACTTC
CASTLPGESYEQYF
>TRBD2|TRBJ2-7|TRBV6-5|medium-sized
TGTGCCAGCAGTTACCTGGGACTAGCGTTATCCTACGAGCAGTACTTC
CASSYLGLALSYEQYF
>NA|TRBJ1-5|TRBV18|large
TGTGCCAGCTCACCAATAGGAGTCAATCAGCCCCAGCATTTT
CASSPIGVNQPQHF
>NA|TRBJ2-7|TRBV27|medium-sized
TGTGCCAGCACCCCGTATTGGGGCTGGGGTTACGAGCAGTACTTC
CASTPYWGWGYEQYF
>NA|TRBJ2-7|TRBV2|medium-sized
TGTGCCAGCAGTGAAGGGGGACACCAGGTGTTC
CASSEGGHQVF
>NA|TRBJ2-1|TRBV28|large
TGTGCCAGCAGTCCGAGACCGTCCGATGAGCAGTTCTTC
CASSPRPSDEQFF
>NA|TRBJ2-3|TRBV7-2|large
TGTGCCAGCAGCTTAATGGGATGGCTTGGGGATACGCAGTATTTT
CASSLMGWLGDTQYF
>NA|TRBJ2-3|TRBV12-3/TRBV12-4|medium-sized
TGTGCCAGCAGAATCCCCGGCGTAGGGGATACGCAGTATTTT
CASRIPGVGDTQYF
>NA|TRBJ1-4|TRBV6-5|medium-sized
TGTGCCAGCAGTTACTCGGAGGAGGTACATCGAAAACTGTTTTTT
CASSYSEEVHRKLFF
>NA|TRBJ2-7|TRBV6-5|NA
TGTGCCAGCAGACCCGGGAGTGGCGGGACCTACGAGCAGTACTTC
CASRPGSGGTYEQYF
>NA|TRBJ2-1|TRBV13|medium-sized
TGTGCCAGCAGCTTAGATCCCCAGGGCCCCTACAATGAGCAGTTCTTC
CASSLDPQGPYNEQFF
>NA|TRBJ2-1|TRBV29-1|medium-sized
TGCAGCGTTGAAGTAGAACTAGGCGGGGATGAGCAGTTCTTC
CSVEVELGGDEQFF
>NA|TRBJ2-7|TRBV7-6|medium-sized
TGTGCCAGCAGCTGGGGGCGATCTTACGAGCAGTACTTC
CASSWGRSYEQYF
>NA|TRBJ1-5|TRBV28|medium-sized
TGTGCCAGCCAATCAAACACAGGACCCCAGCATTTT
CASQSNTGPQHF
>NA|TRBJ1-1|TRBV19|medium-sized
TGTGCCAGTAGTCACGGGGCAACTGAAGCTTTCTTT
CASSHGATEAFF
>TRBD2|TRBJ2-7|TRBV6-6|medium-sized
TGTGCCAGCAGCGCCGGGACTAGCGCGAACGAGCAGTACTTC
CASSAGTSANEQYF
>TRBD2|TRBJ2-5|TRBV2|medium-sized
TGTGCCAGCAGATCAAGCGGGAGCGGAGAGACCCAGTACTTC
CASRSSGSGETQYF
>NA|TRBJ1-1|TRBV7-2|medium-sized
TGTGCCAGCAGCGCTCAACTACGAAACACTGAAGCTTTCTTT
CASSAQLRNTEAFF
>NA|TRBJ2-7|TRBV7-7|large
TGTGCTAGCAGCTTGGGGCCCGGGGCGTCCTACGAGCAGTACTTC
CASSLGPGASYEQYF
>NA|TRBJ1-6|TRBV28|medium-sized
TGTGCCAGCACCGGGAGGGCCAGGGGATCACCCCTCCACTTT
CASTGRARGSPLHF
>TRBD2|TRBJ2-1|TRBV7-8|medium-sized
TGTGCCAGCAGCTTAAGGGTGAGCGGGGATGAGCAGTTCTTC
CASSLRVSGDEQFF
>NA|TRBJ1-5|TRBV7-2|medium-sized
TGTGCCAGCAGCCCTTTGAGAGGCTCCAATCAGCCCCAGCATTTT
CASSPLRGSNQPQHF
>NA|TRBJ2-5|TRBV7-9|medium-sized
TGTGCCAGCAGCGGATGGAGGGATATTGACGAGACCCAGTACTTC
CASSGWRDIDETQYF
>NA|TRBJ1-1|TRBV24-1|medium-sized
TGTGCCACCAGTGATTTTTCGTACACTGAAGCTTTCTTT
CATSDFSYTEAFF
>NA|TRBJ2-4|TRBV6-6|medium-sized
TGTGCCAGCAGTTACTCCTCGGCGGACATTCAGTACTTC
CASSYSSADIQYF
>TRBD2|TRBJ2-1|TRBV19|large
TGTGCCAGTAGTGGGGGACTAGCGTCCTACAATGAGCAGTTCTTC
CASSGGLASYNEQFF
>TRBD2|TRBJ2-7|TRBV20-1|medium-sized
TGCAGTGCTACACCGGGACTAGCGGGGACCTACGAGCAGTACTTC
CSATPGLAGTYEQYF
>NA|TRBJ2-2|TRBV9|large
TGTGCCAGCACCCTCCCCGGGGCCGGGGAGCTGTTTTTT
CASTLPGAGELFF
>NA|TRBJ2-7|TRBV6-2/TRBV6-3|large
TGTGCCAGCAGTTACTCGACGGCAAGTGGGCAGTACTTC
CASSYSTASGQYF
>NA|TRBJ2-5|TRBV29-1|medium-sized
TGCAGCGCCGGTGGGGGTGGACAAGAGACCCAGTACTTC
CSAGGGGQETQYF
>TRBD1|TRBJ2-7|TRBV12-3/TRBV12-4|large
TGTGCCAGCAGTCCATGGGGGACAGGGGTGGTCGAGCAGTACTTC
CASSPWGTGVVEQYF
>NA|TRBJ2-1|TRBV5-1|medium-sized
TGCGCCAGCGGCGGCAACTCCTACAATGAGCAGTTCTTC
CASGGNSYNEQFF
>TRBD1|TRBJ2-3|TRBV5-4|medium-sized
TGTGCCAGCAGCCCCGGACAGGGAGGCACAGATACGCAGTATTTT
CASSPGQGGTDTQYF
>NA|TRBJ2-5|TRBV6-2/TRBV6-3|medium-sized
TGTGCCAGCAGTTACTCGGGACGGGAGACCCAGTACTTC
CASSYSGRETQYF